This T cell receptor (beta chain) emerged from a study of blood T cell repertoires in COVID-19. The data were produced by immunoSEQ multiplex PCR, yet TCRdb's version contains in-frame clones alone and is incomplete. The table shows hundreds of thousands of clones, with roughly four fifths occurring only once. The CDR3 runs 12 residues. V was pared by 5 bases and J by 0 bases, with 5 bases between. Germline loops: CDR1 KGHSH, CDR2 LQKENI. The receptor's source is an older man with acute or convalescent COVID-19. V gene TRBV18 combines with J gene TRBJ2-7; D is undetermined. The sequenced sample was peripheral blood. The CDR3 loop is CASSTSSYEQYF. CDR3 coding DNA: TGTGCCAGCTCAACGAGCTCCTACGAGCAGTACTTC.